This T cell receptor beta chain was obtained from a study of T cell responses to AZD1222 COVID-19 vaccine. Whole-study findings and limits: Repertoire sampling occurred only after the peak T cell response. Females outnumbered males among donors, who were mostly white British; clonal diversity was possibly underestimated. An increase in Spike-specific TCR breadth and depth was observed after two AZD1222 doses.

This clone was picked up one time. Antigen: not known. Profiling relied on immunoSEQ multiplex PCR, and the TCRdb table lists in-frame clones only, not all of them. The data contain about 130,000 clones, approximately 90% of them seen just once; the ten biggest clones take up under 2%. The CDR3 loop spans 12 amino acids. The ends were cut back, 3 bases at V and 11 bases at J, with 11 bases in the middle. This specimen was peripheral blood, taken on day 0 of AZD1222 vaccination. V and J are TRBV12-3 or TRBV12-4 and TRBJ1-5; no clear D. The TCR was taken from an adult in good health. The CDR3 DNA sequence: TGTGCCAGCAGTTTTTTTAAAGAGGCCCAGCATTTT. Its translation: CASSFFKEAQHF.